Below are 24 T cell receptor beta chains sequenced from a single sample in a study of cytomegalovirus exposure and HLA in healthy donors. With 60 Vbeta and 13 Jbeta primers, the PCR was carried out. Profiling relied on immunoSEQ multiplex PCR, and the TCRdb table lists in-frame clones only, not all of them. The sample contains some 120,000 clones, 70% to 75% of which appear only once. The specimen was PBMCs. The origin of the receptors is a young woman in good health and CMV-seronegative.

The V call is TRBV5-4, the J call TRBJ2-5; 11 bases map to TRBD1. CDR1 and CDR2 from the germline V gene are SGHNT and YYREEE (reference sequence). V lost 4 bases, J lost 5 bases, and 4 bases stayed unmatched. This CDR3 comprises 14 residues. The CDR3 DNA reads TGTGCCAGCAGCAGGACAGGGGGCTATGAGACCCAGTACTTC. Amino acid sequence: CASSRTGGYETQYF.

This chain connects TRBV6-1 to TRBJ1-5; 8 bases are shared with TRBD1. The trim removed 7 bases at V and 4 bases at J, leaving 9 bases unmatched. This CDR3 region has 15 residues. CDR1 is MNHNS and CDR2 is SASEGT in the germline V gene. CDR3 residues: CASTLDRGGNQPQHF. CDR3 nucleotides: TGTGCCAGCACATTAGACAGGGGAGGGAATCAGCCCCAGCATTTT.

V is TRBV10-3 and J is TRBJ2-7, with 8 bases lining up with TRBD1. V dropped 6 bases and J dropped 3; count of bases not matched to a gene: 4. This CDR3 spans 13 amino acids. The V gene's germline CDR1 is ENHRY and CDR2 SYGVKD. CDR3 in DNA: TGTGCCATCAGCGTGGACAGGGTCTACGAGCAGTACTTC. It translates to CAISVDRVYEQYF.

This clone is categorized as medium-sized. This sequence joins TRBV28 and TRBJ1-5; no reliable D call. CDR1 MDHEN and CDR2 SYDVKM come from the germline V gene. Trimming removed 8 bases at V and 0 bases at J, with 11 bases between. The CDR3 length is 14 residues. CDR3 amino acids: CASLVGASNQPQHF. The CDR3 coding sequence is TGTGCCAGCCTCGTTGGAGCTAGCAATCAGCCCCAGCATTTT.

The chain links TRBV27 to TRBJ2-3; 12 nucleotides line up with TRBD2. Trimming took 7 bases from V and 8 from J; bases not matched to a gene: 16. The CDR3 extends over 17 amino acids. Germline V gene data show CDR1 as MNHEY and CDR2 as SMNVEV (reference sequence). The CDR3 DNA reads TGTGCCAGCACCGCCCATCTAGCGGGGGGGCCTGAAGGTACGCAGTATTTT. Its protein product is CASTAHLAGGPEGTQYF.

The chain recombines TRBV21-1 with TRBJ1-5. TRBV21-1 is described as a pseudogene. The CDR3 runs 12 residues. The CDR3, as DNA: TGTGCCAGCAGCAAAGGTAGTCAGCCCCAGCATTTT. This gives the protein CASSKGSQPQHF.

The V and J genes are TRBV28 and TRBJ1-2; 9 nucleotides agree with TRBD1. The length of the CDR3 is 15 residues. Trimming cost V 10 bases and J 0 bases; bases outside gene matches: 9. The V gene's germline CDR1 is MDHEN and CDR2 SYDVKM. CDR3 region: CATQGQGLPNYGYTF. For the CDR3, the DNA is TGTGCCACCCAGGGACAGGGCTTACCTAACTATGGCTACACCTTC.

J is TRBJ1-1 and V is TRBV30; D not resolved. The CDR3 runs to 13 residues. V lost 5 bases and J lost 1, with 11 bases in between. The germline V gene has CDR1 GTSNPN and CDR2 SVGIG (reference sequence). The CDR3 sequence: CAWAKQRNTEAFF. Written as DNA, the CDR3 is TGTGCCTGGGCAAAACAGAGGAACACTGAAGCTTTCTTT.

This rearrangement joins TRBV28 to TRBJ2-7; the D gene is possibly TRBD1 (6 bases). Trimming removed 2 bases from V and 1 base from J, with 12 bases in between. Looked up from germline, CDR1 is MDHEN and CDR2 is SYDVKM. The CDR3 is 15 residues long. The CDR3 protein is CASSLVSDRSYEQYF. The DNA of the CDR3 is TGTGCCAGCAGTTTAGTGTCAGACAGGTCCTACGAGCAGTACTTC.

DNA of the CDR3: TGTGCCACCAGCAGAGCTTCGGCGGGGGGCTCCTACAATGAGCAGTTCTTC. This sequence encodes CATSRASAGGSYNEQFF. J is TRBJ2-1 and V is TRBV15, with 8 positions matching TRBD2. V was pared by 1 base and J by 0 bases, with 5 bases of the junction left unmatched. Germline CDR1 reads LNHNV; CDR2 reads YYDKDF (reference sequence). The length of the CDR3 is 17 residues.

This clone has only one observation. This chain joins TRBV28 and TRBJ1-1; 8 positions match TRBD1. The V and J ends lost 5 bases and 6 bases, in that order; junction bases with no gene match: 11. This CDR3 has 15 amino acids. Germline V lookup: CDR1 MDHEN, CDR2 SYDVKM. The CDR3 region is CASSPTQGAYSEAFF. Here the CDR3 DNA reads TGTGCCAGCAGTCCAACCCAGGGGGCCTACTCTGAAGCTTTCTTT.

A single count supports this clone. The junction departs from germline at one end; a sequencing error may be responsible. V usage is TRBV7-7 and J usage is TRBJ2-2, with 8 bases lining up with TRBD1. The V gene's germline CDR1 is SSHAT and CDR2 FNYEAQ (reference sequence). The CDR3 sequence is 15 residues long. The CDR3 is CASSLGTGNTGELFF. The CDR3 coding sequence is TGTGCTAGCAGCTTGGGGACAGGGAACACCGGGGAGCTGTTTTTT.

CDR3 in DNA: TGTGCCAGCAGTTCAGACAGGGAATTCCCTCAGCCCCAGCATTTT. Amino acids: CASSSDREFPQPQHF. The rearrangement uses TRBV6-6 and TRBJ1-5; 7 nucleotides agree with TRBD1. This CDR3 is 15 amino acids long. The V gene end was trimmed by 4 bases and the J gene end by 6 bases; junction bases not matched to a gene: 9. Germline-derived CDR1 and CDR2 are MNHNY and SVGAGI (reference sequence).

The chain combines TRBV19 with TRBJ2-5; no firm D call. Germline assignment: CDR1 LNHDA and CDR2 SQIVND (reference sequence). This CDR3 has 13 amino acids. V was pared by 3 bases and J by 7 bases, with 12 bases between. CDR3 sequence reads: CASSIRDPGTQYF. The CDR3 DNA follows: TGTGCCAGTAGTATCCGAGATCCAGGGACCCAGTACTTC.

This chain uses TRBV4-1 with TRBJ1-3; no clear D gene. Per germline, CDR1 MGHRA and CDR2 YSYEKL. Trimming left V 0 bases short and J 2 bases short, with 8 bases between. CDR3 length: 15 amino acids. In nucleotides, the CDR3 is TGCGCCAGCAGCCAAGATATGGCAACTGGAAACACCATATATTTT. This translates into CASSQDMATGNTIYF.

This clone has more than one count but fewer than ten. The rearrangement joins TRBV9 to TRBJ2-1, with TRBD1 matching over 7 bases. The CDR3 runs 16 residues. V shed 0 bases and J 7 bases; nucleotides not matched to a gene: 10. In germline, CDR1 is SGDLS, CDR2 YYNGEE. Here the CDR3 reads CASSVDLRGLWNEQFF. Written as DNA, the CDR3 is TGTGCCAGCAGCGTAGATTTGAGGGGGCTTTGGAATGAGCAGTTCTTC.

CDR3 loop: CASRGTLSTDTQYF. The CDR3 bases are TGCGCCAGCAGGGGGACTTTGAGCACAGATACGCAGTATTTT. The chain has TRBV5-1 and TRBJ2-3; tentative D call: TRBD2 (6 bases). The V gene's germline CDR1 is SGHRS and CDR2 YFSETQ. Trimming took off 5 bases at V and 0 bases at J, with 10 bases between the two ends. The CDR3 totals 14 residues.

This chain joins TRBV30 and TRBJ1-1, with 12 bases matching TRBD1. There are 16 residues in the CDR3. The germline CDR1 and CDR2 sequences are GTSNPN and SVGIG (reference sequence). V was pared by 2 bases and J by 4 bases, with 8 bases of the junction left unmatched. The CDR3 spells CAWSLGTGGAGTEAFF. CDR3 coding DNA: TGTGCCTGGAGTCTCGGGACAGGGGGCGCGGGCACTGAAGCTTTCTTT. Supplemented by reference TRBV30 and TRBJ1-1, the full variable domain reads SQTIHQWPATLVQPVGSPLSLECTVEGTSNPNLYWYRQAAGRGLQLLFYSVGIGQISSEVPQNLSASRPQDRQFILSSKKLLLSDSGFYLCAWSLGTGGAGTEAFFGQGTRLTVV.

The chain's CDR3 is CASSKGSGTANDRGSPLHF. CDR3 sequence (DNA): TGTGCCAGCAGCAAAGGATCCGGGACAGCCAACGATCGGGGTTCACCCCTCCACTTT. The chain uses TRBV21-1 and TRBJ1-6; the table's D call TRBD1 went unverified against the DNA. TRBV21-1 is termed a pseudogene. CDR3 length: 19 amino acids.

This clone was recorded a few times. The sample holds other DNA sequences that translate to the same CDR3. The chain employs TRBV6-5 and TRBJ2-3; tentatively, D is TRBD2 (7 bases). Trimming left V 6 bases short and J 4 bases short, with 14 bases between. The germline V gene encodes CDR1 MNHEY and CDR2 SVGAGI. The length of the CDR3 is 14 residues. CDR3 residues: CASSYTGGPDTQYF. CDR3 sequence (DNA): TGTGCCAGCAGCTATACGGGGGGCCCAGATACGCAGTATTTT.

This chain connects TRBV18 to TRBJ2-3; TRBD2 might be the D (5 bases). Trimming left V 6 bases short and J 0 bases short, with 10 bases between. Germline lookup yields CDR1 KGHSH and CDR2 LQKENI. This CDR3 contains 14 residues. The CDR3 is CASSEALSTDTQYF. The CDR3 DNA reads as TGTGCCAGCTCGGAGGCGCTAAGCACAGATACGCAGTATTTT. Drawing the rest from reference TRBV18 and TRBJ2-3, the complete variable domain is NAGVMQNPRHLVRRRGQEARLRCSPMKGHSHVYWYRQLPEEGLKFMVYLQKENIIDESGMPKERFSAEFPKEGPSILRIQQVVRGDSAAYFCASSEALSTDTQYFGPGTRLTVL.

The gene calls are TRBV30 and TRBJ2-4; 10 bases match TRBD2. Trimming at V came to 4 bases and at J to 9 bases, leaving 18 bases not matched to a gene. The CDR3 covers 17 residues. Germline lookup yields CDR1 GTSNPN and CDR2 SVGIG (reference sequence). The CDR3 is CAWNFGPGTSGVGIQYF. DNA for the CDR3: TGTGCCTGGAACTTTGGGCCCGGCACTAGCGGGGTCGGCATTCAGTACTTC.

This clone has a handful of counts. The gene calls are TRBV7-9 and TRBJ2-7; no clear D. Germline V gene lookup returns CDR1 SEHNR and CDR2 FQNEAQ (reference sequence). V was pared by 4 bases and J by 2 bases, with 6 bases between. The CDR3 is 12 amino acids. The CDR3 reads CASSSQAYEQYF. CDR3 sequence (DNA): TGTGCCAGCAGCTCACAAGCCTACGAGCAGTACTTC.

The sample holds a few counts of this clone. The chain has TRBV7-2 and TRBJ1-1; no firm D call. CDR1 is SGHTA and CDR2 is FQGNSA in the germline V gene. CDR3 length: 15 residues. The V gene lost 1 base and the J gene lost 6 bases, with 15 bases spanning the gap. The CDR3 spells CASSLGRTVGPEAFF. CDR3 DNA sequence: TGTGCCAGCAGCTTAGGACGAACAGTAGGCCCTGAAGCTTTCTTT.